Sequencing of this TCR beta chain was carried out in a study of T-cell reconstitution after alpha-beta-depleted transplantation in children. This clonotype has at least ten counts. The library targeted TCRbeta and was prepared with unique molecular identifiers. TCRdb re-analysed the PCR reads in MiXCR, keeping a single row per CDR3 protein. The sample carries more than 550,000 distinct CDR3 sequences, under 12% recorded once. J gave up 3 bases and V 4 bases, and 6 bases lay outside the gene matches. This CDR3 comprises 15 residues. The germline V gene has CDR1 SGHTA and CDR2 FQGNSA. Source: PBMCs from the stem cell graft donor, taken from the stem cell graft. The sequence was obtained from a human donor who donated a stem cell graft to a child with acute myeloid leukemia. J is TRBJ2-7 and V is TRBV7-2; 10 bases align to TRBD2. This CDR3 is CASSSSSGGYYEQYF. The CDR3 region has the DNA TGTGCCAGCAGCTCTAGTAGCGGGGGGTACTACGAGCAGTACTTC.